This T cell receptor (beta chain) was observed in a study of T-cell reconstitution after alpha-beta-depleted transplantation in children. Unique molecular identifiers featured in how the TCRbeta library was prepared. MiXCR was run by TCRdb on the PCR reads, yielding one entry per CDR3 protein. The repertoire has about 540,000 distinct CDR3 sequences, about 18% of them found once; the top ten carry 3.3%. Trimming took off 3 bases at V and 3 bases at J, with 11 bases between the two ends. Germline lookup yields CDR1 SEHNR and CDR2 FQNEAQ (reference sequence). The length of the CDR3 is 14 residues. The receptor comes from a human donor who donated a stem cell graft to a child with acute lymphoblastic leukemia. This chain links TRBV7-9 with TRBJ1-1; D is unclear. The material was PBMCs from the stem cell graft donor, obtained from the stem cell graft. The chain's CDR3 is CASSLEGWDTEAFF. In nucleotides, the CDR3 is TGTGCCAGCAGCTTGGAAGGGTGGGACACTGAAGCTTTCTTT. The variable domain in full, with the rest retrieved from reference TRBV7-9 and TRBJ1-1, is DTGVSQNPRHKITKRGQNVTFRCDPISEHNRLYWYRQTLGQGPEFLTYFQNEAQLEKSRLLSDRFSAERPKGSFSTLEIQRTEQGDSAMYLCASSLEGWDTEAFFGQGTRLTVV.